This TCR beta chain is from a study of regulatory T cells in long-lasting Graves disease. Noted time point: newly diagnosed GD, antithyroid drugs for less than 3 months. From PBMCs, RNA was extracted and then used to make the TCR library. Construction of the TCR beta libraries employed iRepertoire HTBI primers in conjunction with Arm-PCR of CDR3 regions. TCRdb redid the calling of the multiplex PCR reads with MiXCR, one entry per CDR3 protein. Among some 490,000 distinct CDR3 sequences listed, around 12% were seen once. This sample also appeared in a second study, on T cells in Graves' hyperthyroidism and ophthalmopathy.

This sample comprised peripheral blood mononuclear cells (PBMCs), obtained at new diagnosis, from a patient treated with antithyroid drugs. The receptor was isolated from a woman in her thirties with Graves disease.

CDR3 loop: CASSERISNQPQHF. For the CDR3, the DNA is TGTGCCAGCAGTGAACGGATTAGCAATCAGCCCCAGCATTTT. The rearrangement uses TRBV2 and TRBJ1-5; D is unresolved. Germline lookup yields CDR1 SNHLY and CDR2 FYNNEI. The CDR3 is 14 amino acids. V gave up 2 bases and J gave up 0 bases, with 5 bases separating them.